This TCR beta chain was sequenced for a study of cytomegalovirus exposure and HLA in healthy donors. The study's findings and limits: The authors enumerated some 160 TCR beta chains as linked to cytomegalovirus. The authors judged a highly shared variant cluster likely a sequencing artifact. There were several of the most significant clusters that appeared linked to common viral pathogens in a later analysis.

PCR was performed using 60 Vbeta and 13 Jbeta primers. Profiling relied on immunoSEQ multiplex PCR, and the TCRdb table lists in-frame clones only, not all of them. The data show 210,000 or so clones, around 84% seen once. Turning to this clone: No antigen is known for it.

Trimming took 4 bases from V and 7 from J, leaving 16 bases between them. The CDR3 contains 14 residues. CDR1 is LNHDA, CDR2 SQIVND, per germline (reference sequence). The sequence came from a girl aged 2-10 years in good health and CMV-seronegative. Sequenced sample: PBMCs. This chain joins TRBV19 and TRBJ1-1; D may be TRBD1 (6 bases). The DNA for the CDR3 is TGTGCCAGTAGTACATCCGCAGGGGCCTTTGAAGCTTTCTTT. Translating gives CASSTSAGAFEAFF.